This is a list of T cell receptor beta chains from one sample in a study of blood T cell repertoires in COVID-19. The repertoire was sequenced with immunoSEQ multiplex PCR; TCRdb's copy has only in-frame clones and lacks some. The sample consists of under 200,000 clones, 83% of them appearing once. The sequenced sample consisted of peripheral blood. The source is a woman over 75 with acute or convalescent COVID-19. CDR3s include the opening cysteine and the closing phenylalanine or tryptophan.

CDR3 protein: CASSHGTGGEQYF
J gene: TRBJ2-7
V gene: TRBV7-8
CDR3 length: 13

CDR3 protein: CASSLTSGEINEQFF
J gene: TRBJ2-1
V gene: TRBV7-2
CDR3 length: 15

CDR3 protein: CASSARQGAGYGYTF
J gene: TRBJ1-2
V gene: TRBV19
CDR3 length: 15

CDR3 protein: CASSSPGGAETGELFF
J gene: TRBJ2-2
V gene: TRBV7-2
CDR3 length: 16

CDR3 protein: CASAGGNLIGYTF
J gene: TRBJ1-2
V gene: TRBV19
CDR3 length: 13

CDR3 protein: CASSQGTIVSTDTQYF
J gene: TRBJ2-3
V gene: TRBV4-2
CDR3 length: 16

CDR3 protein: CASRAGGTGELFF
J gene: TRBJ2-2
V gene: TRBV19
CDR3 length: 13

CDR3 protein: CALYRDRSLNYGYTF
J gene: TRBJ1-2
V gene: TRBV30
CDR3 length: 15

CDR3 protein: CATSRDSNEKLFF
J gene: TRBJ1-4
V gene: TRBV15
CDR3 length: 13

CDR3 protein: CASSPSGTGGYEQYF
J gene: TRBJ2-7
V gene: TRBV5-1
CDR3 length: 15